The 13 T cell receptor beta chains below all came from one sample that was sequenced in a study of Ad26.COV2.S vaccination and SARS-CoV-2 variants (dated by TCRdb to about 2021). What this sample's treatment or condition label stands for: 15 to 20 received Ad26.COV2.S at low or high dose, single or two shots; five or six received placebo; per-sample allocation not given. Repertoires of vaccine and placebo recipients were sequenced from samples taken on day 63 after the first injection. Library preparation was by the immunoSEQ multiplex PCR assay. TCRdb provides this immuneACCESS table in a form limited to in-frame rearrangements. Some clones are lacking; in checked studies, under half of them reflect an unresolved V gene, and why the rest are absent is not known. The sample table holds more than 300,000 clones, of which around 81% were seen once. 2.1% of the sample is held by the ten biggest clonotypes.

The sample here was peripheral blood, taken in a trial of Ad26.COV2.S vaccine versus placebo. The receptors derive from a person between 18 and 60 years old who received the Ad26.COV2.S COVID-19 vaccine or a placebo.

This clone was detected many times. CDR3 amino acids: CASSESRVHNEQFF. CDR3 bases: TGTGCCAGCAGTGAGAGCAGGGTCCACAATGAGCAGTTCTTC. The V and J genes are TRBV6-1 and TRBJ2-1, with D possibly TRBD1 on 5 matching bases. The CDR3 is 14 residues long. Trimming took 3 bases from V and 5 from J, leaving 11 bases between them. Germline lookup yields CDR1 MNHNS and CDR2 SASEGT.

The rearrangement links TRBV5-1 to TRBJ1-1; D is perhaps TRBD1 (5 bases). The CDR3 totals 13 residues. Looked up from germline, CDR1 is SGHRS and CDR2 is YFSETQ. V was trimmed by 5 bases and J by 6 bases, leaving 14 bases between them. The chain's CDR3 is CASRPGTGAEAFF. The DNA for the CDR3 is TGCGCCAGCAGACCCGGGACGGGGGCTGAAGCTTTCTTT. Combining the CDR3 with reference TRBV5-1 and TRBJ1-1 gives the whole variable domain KAGVTQTPRYLIKTRGQQVTLSCSPISGHRSVSWYQQTPGQGLQFLFEYFSETQRNKGNFPGRFSGRQFSNSRSEMNVSTLELGDSALYLCASRPGTGAEAFFGQGTRLTVV.

The V call is TRBV2, the J call TRBJ1-6; tentative D call: TRBD1 (6 bases). Germline V lookup: CDR1 SNHLY, CDR2 FYNNEI. The CDR3 spans 14 residues. Trimming took 6 bases from V and 7 from J, leaving 13 bases between them. In DNA form, the CDR3 reads TGTGCCAGCAGAGGACTGAGGGGGAATTCACCCCTCCACTTT. Its protein product is CASRGLRGNSPLHF.

This clone has just a few counts. This chain links TRBV6-5 with TRBJ1-1, with a tentative D call TRBD1 (6 bases). Germline V CDR1 and CDR2: MNHEY, SVGAGI. CDR3 length equals 15 residues. Trimming stripped 5 bases from V and 0 bases from J, with 13 bases between. This chain's CDR3 is CASSLGQGLNTEAFF. CDR3 nucleotides: TGTGCCAGCAGTCTGGGGCAGGGGTTGAACACTGAAGCTTTCTTT.

This clone was counted a single time. This chain connects TRBV4-2 to TRBJ1-6, with D tentatively TRBD1 (5 bases). The ends were cut back, 4 bases at V and 8 bases at J, with 15 bases in the middle. The CDR3 loop spans 15 amino acids. CDR1 is LGHNA and CDR2 is YNFKEQ in the germline V gene. CDR3 nucleotide sequence: TGTGCCAGCAGCCCCACGGGGACTTCTTATTCACCCCTCCACTTT. Residues: CASSPTGTSYSPLHF.

The gene calls are TRBV6-5 and TRBJ1-5; 7 bases are shared with TRBD1. After removal of 4 bases from V and 4 bases from J, the junction contained 7 bases not matched to a gene. Germline V gene data show CDR1 as MNHEY and CDR2 as SVGAGI. The CDR3 sequence is 15 residues long. The CDR3 DNA reads TGTGCCAGCAGTTTGACAGGGAGTGGTAATCAGCCCCAGCATTTT. Its protein product is CASSLTGSGNQPQHF.

The J gene is TRBJ2-7, the V gene TRBV11-2; 8 nucleotides agree with TRBD1. Germline values: CDR1 SGHAT, CDR2 FQNNGV. Germline trimming cut 0 bases from V and 6 bases from J; bases unmatched to any gene: 7. The CDR3 sequence is 15 residues long. The CDR3 spells CASSLDGQGASEQYF. CDR3 DNA sequence: TGTGCCAGCAGCTTAGATGGGCAGGGGGCCTCCGAGCAGTACTTC.

V usage is TRBV20-1 and J usage is TRBJ1-1; D remains ambiguous. This CDR3 comprises 12 residues. V gave up 3 bases and J gave up 7 bases, with 12 bases separating them. From germline, CDR1 is DFQATT and CDR2 SNEGSKA (reference sequence). CDR3 protein: CSASTTAHEAFF. CDR3 nucleotides: TGCAGTGCTAGTACGACTGCGCATGAAGCTTTCTTT.

With respect to this clone: Other DNA sequences from this sample encode an identical CDR3 as well. The CDR3 nucleotides are TGTGCCAGCAGTGAGGACAGGGCGACAGATACGCAGTATTTT. It yields the protein CASSEDRATDTQYF. This sequence joins TRBV2 and TRBJ2-3; 8 positions agree with TRBD1. V lost 3 bases to trimming and J lost 3 bases; unmatched junction nucleotides: 2. This CDR3 region has 14 residues. Looked up from germline, CDR1 is SNHLY and CDR2 is FYNNEI. Full variable domain (outside the CDR3, taken from reference TRBV2 and TRBJ2-3): EPEVTQTPSHQVTQMGQEVILRCVPISNHLYFYWYRQILGQKVEFLVSFYNNEISEKSEIFDDQFSVERPDGSNFTLKIRSTKLEDSAMYFCASSEDRATDTQYFGPGTRLTVL.

The chain has TRBV19 and TRBJ2-4; TRBD1 aligns across 8 bases. The CDR3 is made up of 17 amino acids. CDR1 is LNHDA and CDR2 is SQIVND in the germline V gene (reference sequence). J gave up 8 bases and V 4 bases, and 16 bases lay outside the gene matches. The CDR3 spells CASSTPDRVIYGHIQYF. In DNA form, the CDR3 reads TGTGCCAGTAGTACGCCGGACAGGGTTATTTACGGGCACATTCAGTACTTC.

The V gene is TRBV27, the J gene TRBJ2-6; no reliable D call. Germline V lookup: CDR1 MNHEY, CDR2 SMNVEV (reference sequence). The CDR3 is 16 residues long. V was cut by 6 bases and J by 0 bases, with 12 bases left in between. The CDR3: CASSLTRSSGANVLTF. As DNA, the CDR3 is TGTGCCAGCAGCCTAACCAGAAGCTCTGGGGCCAACGTCCTGACTTTC.

The genes are TRBV5-8 and TRBJ1-2; tentative D call: TRBD1 (6 bases). CDR1 is SGHTS and CDR2 is YDEGEE in the germline V gene. V was cut by 3 bases and J by 12 bases, with 15 bases left in between. The CDR3 is made up of 12 amino acids. The CDR3 here is CASSSRQVQNTF. CDR3 DNA: TGTGCCAGCAGCTCCCGACAGGTCCAAAACACCTTC.

This chain uses TRBV6-5 with TRBJ1-4; D uncertain. This CDR3 is built from 13 residues. Trimming left V 8 bases short and J 7 bases short, with 14 bases between. Germline loops: CDR1 MNHEY, CDR2 SVGAGI. The CDR3 DNA reads as TGTGCCAGCTTTGGTGGGGATGGTGAAAAACTGTTTTTT. Translating gives CASFGGDGEKLFF.